What follows describes a single TCR beta chain. V shed 6 bases and J 2 bases; nucleotides not matched to a gene: 4. This CDR3 comprises 15 residues. CDR1 and CDR2 (germline): LNHDA, SQIVND (reference sequence). The sample belongs to a study of blood T cell repertoires in COVID-19. Study overall: Some COVID-19 samples were acute and others convalescent; all came from the United States, Italy and Spain.

Followed longitudinally, the Seattle patients had been enrolled during active infection. In the study's own analysis: Reference gene primer amplification yielded estimated nucleated cell counts. Clones were sequenced by immunoSEQ multiplex PCR, and TCRdb holds only the in-frame ones, with some missing. That table furnishes V, J and clone size, whereas the DNA furnished D and trimming. The sample lists some 310,000 clones; roughly 90% were seen once. The source is a woman under 40 with COVID-19, enrolled during active disease. The chain is built from TRBV19 and TRBJ2-3; 11 positions agree with TRBD2. Sequenced material: peripheral blood. CDR3 loop: CASSLGLAVTDTQYF. The CDR3 coding sequence is TGTGCCAGTAGCCTGGGACTAGCGGTCACAGATACGCAGTATTTT.